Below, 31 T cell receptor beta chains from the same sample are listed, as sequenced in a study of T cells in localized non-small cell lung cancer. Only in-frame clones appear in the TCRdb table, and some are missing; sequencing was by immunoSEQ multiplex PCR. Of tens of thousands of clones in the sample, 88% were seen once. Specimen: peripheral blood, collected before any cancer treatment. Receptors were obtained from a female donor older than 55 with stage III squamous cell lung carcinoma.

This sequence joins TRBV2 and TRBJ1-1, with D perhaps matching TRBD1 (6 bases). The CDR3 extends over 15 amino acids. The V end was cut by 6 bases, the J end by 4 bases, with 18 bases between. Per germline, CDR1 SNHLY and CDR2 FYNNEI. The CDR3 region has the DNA TGTGCCAGCAGACAAAAGGGGGTCTTGAGCACTGAAGCTTTCTTT. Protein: CASRQKGVLSTEAFF.

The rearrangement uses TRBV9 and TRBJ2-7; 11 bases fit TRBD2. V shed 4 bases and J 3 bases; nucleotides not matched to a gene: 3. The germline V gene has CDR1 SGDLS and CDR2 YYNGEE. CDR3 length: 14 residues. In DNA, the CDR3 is TGTGCCAGCAGCAGCGGGACTAGCGGCTACGAGCAGTACTTC. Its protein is CASSSGTSGYEQYF.

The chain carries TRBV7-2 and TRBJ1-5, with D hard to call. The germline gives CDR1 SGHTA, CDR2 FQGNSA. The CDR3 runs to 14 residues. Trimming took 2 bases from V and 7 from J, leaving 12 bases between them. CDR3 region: CASSLFGVGQPQHF. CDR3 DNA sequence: TGTGCCAGCAGCTTATTTGGGGTGGGGCAGCCCCAGCATTTT.

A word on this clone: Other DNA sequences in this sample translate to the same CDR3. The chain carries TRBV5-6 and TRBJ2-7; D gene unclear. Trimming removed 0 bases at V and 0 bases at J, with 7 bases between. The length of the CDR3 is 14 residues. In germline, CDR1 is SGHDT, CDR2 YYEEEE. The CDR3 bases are TGTGCCAGCAGCTTGGCCGGCAGCTCCTACGAGCAGTACTTC. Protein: CASSLAGSSYEQYF.

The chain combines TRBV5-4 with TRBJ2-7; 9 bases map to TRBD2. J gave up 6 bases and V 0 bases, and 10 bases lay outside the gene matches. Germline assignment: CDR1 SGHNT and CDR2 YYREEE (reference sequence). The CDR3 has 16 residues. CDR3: CASSLEIAGVLLEQYF. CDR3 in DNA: TGTGCCAGCAGCTTGGAGATAGCGGGGGTACTTCTCGAGCAGTACTTC.

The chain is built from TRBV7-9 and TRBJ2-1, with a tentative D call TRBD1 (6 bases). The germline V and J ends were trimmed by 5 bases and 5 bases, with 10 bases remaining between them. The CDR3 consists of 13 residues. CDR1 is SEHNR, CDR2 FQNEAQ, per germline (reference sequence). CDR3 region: CASSGTFHNEQFF. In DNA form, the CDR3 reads TGTGCCAGCAGCGGGACATTTCACAATGAGCAGTTCTTC.

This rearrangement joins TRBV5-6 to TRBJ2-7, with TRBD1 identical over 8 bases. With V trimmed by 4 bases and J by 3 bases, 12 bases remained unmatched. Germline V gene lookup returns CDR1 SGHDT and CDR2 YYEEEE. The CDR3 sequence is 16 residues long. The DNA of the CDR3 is TGTGCCAGCAGCCCCTACGGACAGGGAGGAATCTACGAGCAGTACTTC. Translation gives CASSPYGQGGIYEQYF.

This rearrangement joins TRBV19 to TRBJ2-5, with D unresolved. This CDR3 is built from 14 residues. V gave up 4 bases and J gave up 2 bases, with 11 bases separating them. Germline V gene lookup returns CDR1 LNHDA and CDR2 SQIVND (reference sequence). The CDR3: CASSNTVKQETQYF. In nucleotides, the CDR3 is TGTGCCAGTAGTAATACGGTCAAGCAAGAGACCCAGTACTTC.

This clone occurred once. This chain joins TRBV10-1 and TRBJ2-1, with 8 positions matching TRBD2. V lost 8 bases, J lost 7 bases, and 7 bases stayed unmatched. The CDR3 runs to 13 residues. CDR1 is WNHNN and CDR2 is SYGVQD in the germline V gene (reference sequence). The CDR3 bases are TGCGCCAGCTCCGGGACTAGGGGAAATGAGCAGTTCTTC. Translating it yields CASSGTRGNEQFF.

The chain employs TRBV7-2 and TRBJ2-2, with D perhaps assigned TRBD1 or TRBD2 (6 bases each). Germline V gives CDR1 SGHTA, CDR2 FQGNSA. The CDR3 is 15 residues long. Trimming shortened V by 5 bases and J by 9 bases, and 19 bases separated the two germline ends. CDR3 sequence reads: CASSPTGGGVRELFF. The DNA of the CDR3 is TGTGCCAGCAGCCCCACCGGGGGCGGGGTCCGGGAGCTGTTTTTT.

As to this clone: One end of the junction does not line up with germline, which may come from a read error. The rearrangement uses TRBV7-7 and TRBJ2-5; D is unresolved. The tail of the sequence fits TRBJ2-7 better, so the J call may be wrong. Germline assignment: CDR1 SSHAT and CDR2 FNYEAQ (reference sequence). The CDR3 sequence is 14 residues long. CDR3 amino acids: CASSLPRTVYEQYF. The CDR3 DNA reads TGTGCTAGCAGCCTACCCCGGACGGTCTACGAGCAGTACTTC.

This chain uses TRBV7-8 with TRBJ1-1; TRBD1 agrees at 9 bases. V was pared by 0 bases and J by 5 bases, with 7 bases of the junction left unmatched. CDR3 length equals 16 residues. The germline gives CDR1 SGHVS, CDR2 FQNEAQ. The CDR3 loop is CASSLAIDRGRTEAFF. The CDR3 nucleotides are TGTGCCAGCAGCTTAGCGATCGACAGGGGGAGGACTGAAGCTTTCTTT.

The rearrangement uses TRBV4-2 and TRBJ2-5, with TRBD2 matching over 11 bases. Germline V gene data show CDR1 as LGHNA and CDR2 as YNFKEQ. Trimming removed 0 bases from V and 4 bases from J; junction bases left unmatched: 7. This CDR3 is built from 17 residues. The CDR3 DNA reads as TGTGCCAGCAGCCAAGAATCACTAGCGGGAGTTGGAGAGACCCAGTACTTC. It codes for CASSQESLAGVGETQYF.

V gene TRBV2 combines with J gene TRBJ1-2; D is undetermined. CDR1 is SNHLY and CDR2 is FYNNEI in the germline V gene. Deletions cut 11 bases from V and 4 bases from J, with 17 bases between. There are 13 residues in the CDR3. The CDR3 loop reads CAGTEPGSYGYTF. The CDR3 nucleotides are TGTGCCGGAACCGAACCGGGGAGCTATGGCTACACCTTC.

CDR3 DNA sequence: TGTGCCAGCAGCATTTCCGGGACTAGAGAAGAGGAGCAGTACTTC. Protein sequence: CASSISGTREEEQYF. This chain joins TRBV9 and TRBJ2-7; 8 bases agree with TRBD2. CDR1 SGDLS and CDR2 YYNGEE come from the germline V gene. Trimming cost V 4 bases and J 7 bases; bases outside gene matches: 13. The CDR3 is 15 amino acids.

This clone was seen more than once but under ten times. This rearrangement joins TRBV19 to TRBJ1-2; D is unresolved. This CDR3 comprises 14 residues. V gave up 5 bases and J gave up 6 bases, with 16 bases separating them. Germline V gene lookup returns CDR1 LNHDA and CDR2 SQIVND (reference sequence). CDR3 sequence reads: CASSYRAQDNGYTF. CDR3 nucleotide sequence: TGTGCCAGTAGTTATAGGGCCCAAGACAATGGCTACACCTTC.

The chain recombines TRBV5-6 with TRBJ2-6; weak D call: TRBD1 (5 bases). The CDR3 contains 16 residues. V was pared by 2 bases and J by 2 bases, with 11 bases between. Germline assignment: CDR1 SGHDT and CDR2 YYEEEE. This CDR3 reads CASSFQGGTGANVLTF. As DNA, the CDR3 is TGTGCCAGCAGCTTCCAGGGTGGCACTGGGGCCAACGTCCTGACTTTC.

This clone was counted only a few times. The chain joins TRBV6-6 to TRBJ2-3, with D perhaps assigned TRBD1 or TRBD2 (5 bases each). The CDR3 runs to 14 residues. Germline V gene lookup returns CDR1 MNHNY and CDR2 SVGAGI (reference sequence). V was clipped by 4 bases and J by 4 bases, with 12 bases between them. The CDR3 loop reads CASSWGSEADTQYF. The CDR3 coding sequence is TGTGCCAGCAGTTGGGGGAGTGAGGCAGATACGCAGTATTTT.

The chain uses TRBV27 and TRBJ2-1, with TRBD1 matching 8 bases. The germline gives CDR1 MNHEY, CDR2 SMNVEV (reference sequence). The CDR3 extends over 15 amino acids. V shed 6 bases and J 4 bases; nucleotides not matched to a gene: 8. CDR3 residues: CASRLTGAQYNEQFF. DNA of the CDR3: TGTGCCAGCAGATTGACAGGGGCCCAATACAATGAGCAGTTCTTC.

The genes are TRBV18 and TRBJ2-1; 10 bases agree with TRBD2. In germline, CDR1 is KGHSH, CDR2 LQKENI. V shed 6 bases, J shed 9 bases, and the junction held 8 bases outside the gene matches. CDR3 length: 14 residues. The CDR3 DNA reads TGTGCCAGCTCGCGAGCGGGGGGGCCATCTGAGCAGTTCTTC. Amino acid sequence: CASSRAGGPSEQFF.

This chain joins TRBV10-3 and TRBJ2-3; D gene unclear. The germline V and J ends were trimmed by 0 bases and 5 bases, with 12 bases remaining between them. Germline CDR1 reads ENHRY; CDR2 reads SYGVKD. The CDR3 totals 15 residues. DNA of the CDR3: TGTGCCATCAGTGAGTCCCGGATAGGGTTAGATACGCAGTATTTT. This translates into CAISESRIGLDTQYF.

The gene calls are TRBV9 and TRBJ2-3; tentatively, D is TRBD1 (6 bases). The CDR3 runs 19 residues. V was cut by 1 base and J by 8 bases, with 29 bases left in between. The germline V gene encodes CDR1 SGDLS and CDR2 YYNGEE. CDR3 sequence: CASSVQPQDRYQTMGTQYF. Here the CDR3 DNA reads TGTGCCAGCAGCGTACAACCCCAGGACAGATACCAGACCATGGGTACGCAGTATTTT.

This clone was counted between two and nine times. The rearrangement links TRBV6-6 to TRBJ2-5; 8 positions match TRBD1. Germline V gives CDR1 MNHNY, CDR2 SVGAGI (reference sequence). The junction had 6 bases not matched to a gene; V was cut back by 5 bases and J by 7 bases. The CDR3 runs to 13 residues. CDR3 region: CASSLDRGTTQYF. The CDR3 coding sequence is TGTGCCAGCAGTCTCGACAGGGGCACGACCCAGTACTTC.

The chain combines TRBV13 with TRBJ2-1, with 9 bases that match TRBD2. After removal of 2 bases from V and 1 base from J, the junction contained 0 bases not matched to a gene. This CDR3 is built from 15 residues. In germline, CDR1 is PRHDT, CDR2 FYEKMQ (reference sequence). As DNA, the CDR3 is TGTGCCAGCAGCTTAAGCGGGAGGTCCTACAATGAGCAGTTCTTC. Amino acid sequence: CASSLSGRSYNEQFF.

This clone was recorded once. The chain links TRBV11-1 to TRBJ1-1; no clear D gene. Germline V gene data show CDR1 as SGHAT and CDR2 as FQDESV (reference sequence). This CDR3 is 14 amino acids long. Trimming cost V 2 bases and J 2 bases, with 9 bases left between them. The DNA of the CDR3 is TGTGCCAGCAGCTTACAAAGGGTTAACACTGAAGCTTTCTTT. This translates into CASSLQRVNTEAFF.

CDR3 in DNA: TGTGCCAGAAGCCCGGCGCGGAAAGGTGGGAATGAAAAACTGTTTTTT. Translated, it gives CARSPARKGGNEKLFF. The J gene is TRBJ1-4, the V gene TRBV5-3; D is uncertain. TRBV5-3 is designated an ORF whose function remains uncertain. Trimming removed 4 bases at V and 5 bases at J, with 18 bases between. The CDR3 has 16 amino acids.

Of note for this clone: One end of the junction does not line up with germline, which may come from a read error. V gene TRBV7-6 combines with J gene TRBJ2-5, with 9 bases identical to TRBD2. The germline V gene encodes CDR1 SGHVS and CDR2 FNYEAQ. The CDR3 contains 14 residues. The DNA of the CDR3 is TGTGCCAGCAGCTCAGCGGTAGCGGGAGCGCCAGGGGACTTC. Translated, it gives CASSSAVAGAPGDF.

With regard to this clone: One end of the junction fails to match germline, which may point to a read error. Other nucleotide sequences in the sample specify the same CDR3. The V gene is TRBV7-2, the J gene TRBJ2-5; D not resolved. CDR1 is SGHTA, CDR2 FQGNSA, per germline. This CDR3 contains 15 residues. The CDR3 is CASSLNADHQETQYF. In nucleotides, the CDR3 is TGTGCCAGCAGCCTAAACGCAGACCACCAAGAGACCCAATACTTC.

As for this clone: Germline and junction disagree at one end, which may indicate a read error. In DNA, the CDR3 is TGCGCCAGCAGCAAAGACCCCGGACGAGACCACGAGCAGTACTTC. Translation: CASSKDPGRDHEQYF. The rearrangement joins TRBV4-1 to TRBJ2-7, with D unclear. CDR1 is MGHRA, CDR2 YSYEKL, per germline. The CDR3 consists of 15 residues.

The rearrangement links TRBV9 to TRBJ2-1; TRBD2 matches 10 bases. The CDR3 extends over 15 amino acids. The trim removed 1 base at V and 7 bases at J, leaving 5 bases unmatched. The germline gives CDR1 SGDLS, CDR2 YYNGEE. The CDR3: CASSVSGGAHNEQFF. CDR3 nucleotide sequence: TGTGCCAGCAGCGTAAGCGGGGGGGCTCATAATGAGCAGTTCTTC.

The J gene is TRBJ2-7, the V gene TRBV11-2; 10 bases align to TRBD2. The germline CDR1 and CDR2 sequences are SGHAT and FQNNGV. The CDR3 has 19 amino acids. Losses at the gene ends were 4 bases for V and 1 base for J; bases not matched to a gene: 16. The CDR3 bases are TGTGCCAGCAGCTCCTTACGGACTAGCGGACTCCACGCTTCCTACGAGCAGTACTTC. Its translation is CASSSLRTSGLHASYEQYF.